This TCR beta chain derives from a study of cytomegalovirus exposure and HLA in healthy donors. General study points: Further analysis, carried out later, found HLA-associated TCR beta chains more clonally expanded than equally common other chains. Published work reported that the classifier diagnosed cytomegalovirus status with high specificity and sensitivity.

Primers: 60 Vbeta forward and 13 Jbeta reverse. TCRdb's table, derived via immunoSEQ multiplex PCR, lists solely in-frame clones and lacks some. Among more than 95,000 clones listed, around 80% were seen once. CDR3 length equals 14 residues. Germline V gene sequence: CDR1 SGHRS, CDR2 YFSETQ. V shed 7 bases, J shed 8 bases, and the junction held 14 bases outside the gene matches. This clone was counted once. The antigen is not known. This TCR derives from a woman in her thirties in good health and CMV-seronegative. The V call is TRBV5-1, the J call TRBJ1-2; 7 bases align to TRBD1. The sequencing input was PBMCs. DNA of the CDR3: TGCGCCAGCGGAATTACATCAGGGGGTGGAGGCTACACCTTC. Translating gives CASGITSGGGGYTF. The entire variable domain, with the rest obtained from reference TRBV5-1 and TRBJ1-2, is as follows: KAGVTQTPRYLIKTRGQQVTLSCSPISGHRSVSWYQQTPGQGLQFLFEYFSETQRNKGNFPGRFSGRQFSNSRSEMNVSTLELGDSALYLCASGITSGGGGYTFGSGTRLTVV.